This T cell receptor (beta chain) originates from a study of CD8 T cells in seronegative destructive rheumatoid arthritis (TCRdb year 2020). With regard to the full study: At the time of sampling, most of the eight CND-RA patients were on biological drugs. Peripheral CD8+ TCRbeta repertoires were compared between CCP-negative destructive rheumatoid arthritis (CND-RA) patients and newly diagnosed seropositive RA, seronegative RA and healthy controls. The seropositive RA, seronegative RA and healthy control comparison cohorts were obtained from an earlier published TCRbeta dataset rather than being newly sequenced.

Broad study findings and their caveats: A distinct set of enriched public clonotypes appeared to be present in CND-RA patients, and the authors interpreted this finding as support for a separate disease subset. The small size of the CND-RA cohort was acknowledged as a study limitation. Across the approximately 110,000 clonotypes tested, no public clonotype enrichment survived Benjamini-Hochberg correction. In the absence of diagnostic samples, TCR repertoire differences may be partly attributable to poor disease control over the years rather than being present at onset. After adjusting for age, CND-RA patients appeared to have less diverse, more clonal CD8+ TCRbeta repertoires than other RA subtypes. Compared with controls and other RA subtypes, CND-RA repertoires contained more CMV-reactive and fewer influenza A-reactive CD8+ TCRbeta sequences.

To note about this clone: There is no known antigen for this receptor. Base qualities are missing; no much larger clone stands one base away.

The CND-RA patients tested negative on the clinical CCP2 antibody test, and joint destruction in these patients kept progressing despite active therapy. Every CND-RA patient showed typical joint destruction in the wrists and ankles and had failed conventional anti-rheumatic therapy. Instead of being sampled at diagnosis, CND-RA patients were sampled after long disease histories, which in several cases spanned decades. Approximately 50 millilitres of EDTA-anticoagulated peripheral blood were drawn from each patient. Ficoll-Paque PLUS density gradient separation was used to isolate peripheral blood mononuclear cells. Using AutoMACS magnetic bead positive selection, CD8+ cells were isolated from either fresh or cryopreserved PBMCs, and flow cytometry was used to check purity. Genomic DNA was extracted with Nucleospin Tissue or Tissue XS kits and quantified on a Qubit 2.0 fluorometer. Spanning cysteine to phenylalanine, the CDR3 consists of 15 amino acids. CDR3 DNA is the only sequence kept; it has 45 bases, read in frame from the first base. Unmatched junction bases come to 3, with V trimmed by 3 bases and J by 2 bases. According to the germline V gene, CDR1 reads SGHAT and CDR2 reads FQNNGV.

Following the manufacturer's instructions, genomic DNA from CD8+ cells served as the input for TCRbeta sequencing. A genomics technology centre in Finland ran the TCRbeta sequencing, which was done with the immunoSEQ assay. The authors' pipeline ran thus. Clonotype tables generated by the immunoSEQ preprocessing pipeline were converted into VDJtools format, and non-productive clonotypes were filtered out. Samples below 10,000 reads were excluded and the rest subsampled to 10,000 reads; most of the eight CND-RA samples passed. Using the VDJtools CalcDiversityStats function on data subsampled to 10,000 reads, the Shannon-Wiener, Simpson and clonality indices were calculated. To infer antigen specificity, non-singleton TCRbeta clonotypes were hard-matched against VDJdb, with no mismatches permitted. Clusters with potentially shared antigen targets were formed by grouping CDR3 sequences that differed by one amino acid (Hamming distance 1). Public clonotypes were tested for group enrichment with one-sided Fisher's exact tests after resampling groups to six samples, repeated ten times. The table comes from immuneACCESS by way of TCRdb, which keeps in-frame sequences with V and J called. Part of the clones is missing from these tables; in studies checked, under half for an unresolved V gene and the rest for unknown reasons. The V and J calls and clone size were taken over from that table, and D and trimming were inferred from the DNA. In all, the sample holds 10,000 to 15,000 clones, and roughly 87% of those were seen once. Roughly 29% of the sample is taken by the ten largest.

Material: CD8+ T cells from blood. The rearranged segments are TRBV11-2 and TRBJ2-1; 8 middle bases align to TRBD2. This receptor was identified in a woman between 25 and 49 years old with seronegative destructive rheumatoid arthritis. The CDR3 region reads CASSLGRGAYNEQFF. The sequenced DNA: TGTGCCAGCAGCTTGGGGCGGGGGGCCTACAATGAGCAGTTCTTC.